A selection of T cell receptor beta chains follows, all from one sample in a study of shared clonotypes between healthy human individuals. Measured with immunoSEQ multiplex PCR; TCRdb has only the in-frame clones, and not every one. Of about 100,000 clones in the sample, around 71% are singletons; the top ten hold almost 25%. Sequencing was carried out using memory CD8+ T cells sorted from blood. The origin of the receptors is a woman in her twenties or thirties in good health. CDR3s include the opening cysteine and the closing phenylalanine or tryptophan. A D gene is named only where the DNA matches it firmly. Size is omitted from some rows. Given values are once, few, many or a class for expanded clones.

D gene: -
J gene: TRBJ1-2
clone size: -
V gene: TRBV13
CDR3 length: 16
CDR3 protein: CASSLGPGLLELGYTF
CDR3 DNA: TGTGCCAGCAGCTTAGGCCCAGGGCTCCTGGAATTAGGCTACACCTTC

D gene: -
J gene: TRBJ2-7
clone size: -
V gene: TRBV2
CDR3 length: 16
CDR3 protein: CASSELGRGSPYEQYF
CDR3 DNA: TGTGCCAGCAGTGAATTGGGCCGCGGCAGCCCCTACGAGCAGTACTTC

D gene: -
J gene: TRBJ1-5
clone size: -
V gene: TRBV7-8
CDR3 length: 17
CDR3 protein: CASSLDTLDSSNQPQHF
CDR3 DNA: TGTGCCAGCAGCTTAGATACCCTAGACAGTAGCAATCAGCCCCAGCATTTT

D gene: -
J gene: TRBJ1-5
clone size: -
V gene: TRBV4-2
CDR3 length: 18
CDR3 protein: CASSPLPYSGVSNQPQHF
CDR3 DNA: TGTGCCAGCAGCCCCCTCCCGTACTCGGGGGTCTCCAATCAGCCCCAGCATTTT

D gene: -
J gene: TRBJ1-5
clone size: -
V gene: TRBV2
CDR3 length: 15
CDR3 protein: CASRSGTASNQPQHF
CDR3 DNA: TGTGCCAGCAGATCCGGGACGGCAAGCAATCAGCCCCAGCATTTT

D gene: -
J gene: TRBJ2-5
clone size: -
V gene: TRBV28
CDR3 length: 13
CDR3 protein: CASSSPAVETQYF
CDR3 DNA: TGTGCCAGCAGTTCCCCGGCGGTAGAGACCCAGTACTTC

D gene: -
J gene: TRBJ2-7
clone size: -
V gene: TRBV10-3
CDR3 length: 15
CDR3 protein: CATEGWTKAGWEQYF
CDR3 DNA: TGTGCCACAGAGGGGTGGACTAAGGCGGGATGGGAGCAGTACTTC

D gene: TRBD1
J gene: TRBJ2-2
clone size: few
V gene: TRBV19
CDR3 length: 15
CDR3 protein: CASSMGQGGLRELFF
CDR3 DNA: TGTGCCAGTAGTATGGGACAGGGGGGGCTTAGGGAGCTGTTTTTT

D gene: -
J gene: TRBJ2-7
clone size: -
V gene: TRBV7-6
CDR3 length: 15
CDR3 protein: CASSLFQGSSYEQYF
CDR3 DNA: TGTGCCAGCAGCTTATTCCAGGGGTCGTCCTACGAGCAGTACTTC

D gene: TRBD2
J gene: TRBJ2-7
clone size: -
V gene: TRBV14
CDR3 length: 15
CDR3 protein: CASSPSSGPPYEQYF
CDR3 DNA: TGTGCCAGCAGCCCCTCTAGCGGCCCTCCTTACGAGCAGTACTTC

D gene: TRBD1
J gene: TRBJ2-7
clone size: few
V gene: TRBV27
CDR3 length: 13
CDR3 protein: CASKLGTAYEQYF
CDR3 DNA: TGTGCCAGCAAACTGGGGACAGCGTACGAGCAGTACTTC

D gene: -
J gene: TRBJ2-7
clone size: -
V gene: TRBV6-5
CDR3 length: 11
CDR3 protein: CASSSYYEQYF
CDR3 DNA: TGTGCCAGCAGTTCATACTACGAGCAGTACTTC

D gene: -
J gene: TRBJ1-1
clone size: once
V gene: TRBV27
CDR3 length: 11
CDR3 protein: CASSAGTEAFF
CDR3 DNA: TGTGCCAGCAGTGCGGGAACTGAAGCTTTCTTT

D gene: -
J gene: TRBJ1-2
clone size: -
V gene: TRBV4-1
CDR3 length: 14
CDR3 protein: CASSQGLLEGGYTF
CDR3 DNA: TGCGCCAGCAGCCAGGGACTCCTAGAGGGTGGCTACACCTTC

D gene: -
J gene: TRBJ2-7
clone size: -
V gene: TRBV9
CDR3 length: 13
CDR3 protein: CASSVAGMDEQYF
CDR3 DNA: TGTGCCAGCAGCGTAGCGGGTATGGACGAGCAGTACTTC

D gene: TRBD1
J gene: TRBJ1-4
clone size: -
V gene: TRBV6-1
CDR3 length: 15
CDR3 protein: CASRRYRGGNEKLFF
CDR3 DNA: TGTGCCAGCAGGCGCTACAGAGGGGGCAACGAAAAACTGTTTTTT

D gene: TRBD1
J gene: TRBJ2-7
clone size: -
V gene: TRBV6-5
CDR3 length: 16
CDR3 protein: CASSYTGTGTSYEQYF
CDR3 DNA: TGTGCCAGCAGTTACACCGGGACAGGAACCTCCTACGAGCAGTACTTC

D gene: TRBD1
J gene: TRBJ2-7
clone size: once
V gene: TRBV25-1
CDR3 length: 14
CDR3 protein: CASTQGVNRDEQYF
CDR3 DNA: TGTGCCAGCACCCAGGGGGTCAACAGGGACGAGCAGTACTTC

D gene: -
J gene: TRBJ2-1
clone size: -
V gene: TRBV6-4
CDR3 length: 14
CDR3 protein: CASSDSPTGWSEFF
CDR3 DNA: TGTGCCAGCAGTGACTCGCCCACAGGGTGGAGTGAGTTCTTC

D gene: -
J gene: TRBJ1-4
clone size: many
V gene: TRBV5-4
CDR3 length: 14
CDR3 protein: CASSSGGSPEKLFF
CDR3 DNA: TGTGCCAGCAGCTCGGGGGGCTCCCCTGAAAAACTGTTTTTT

D gene: -
J gene: TRBJ2-2
clone size: once
V gene: TRBV27
CDR3 length: 13
CDR3 protein: CASSWAQGRELFF
CDR3 DNA: TGTGCCAGCAGTTGGGCACAGGGTAGGGAGCTGTTTTTT

D gene: -
J gene: TRBJ1-4
clone size: -
V gene: TRBV25-1
CDR3 length: 15
CDR3 protein: CASSELDGRNEKLFF
CDR3 DNA: TGTGCCAGCAGTGAACTGGACGGACGTAATGAAAAACTGTTTTTT

D gene: TRBD1
J gene: TRBJ2-5
clone size: -
V gene: TRBV11-3
CDR3 length: 14
CDR3 protein: CASSLDRGPGTQYF
CDR3 DNA: TGTGCCAGCAGCCTTGACAGGGGGCCAGGGACCCAGTACTTC

D gene: TRBD2
J gene: TRBJ2-1
clone size: many
V gene: TRBV29-1
CDR3 length: 12
CDR3 protein: CSAGTSGNEQFF
CDR3 DNA: TGCAGCGCTGGGACTAGCGGTAATGAGCAGTTCTTC

D gene: TRBD2
J gene: TRBJ2-2
clone size: -
V gene: TRBV4-2
CDR3 length: 15
CDR3 protein: CASSQEGGRTGELFF
CDR3 DNA: TGTGCCAGCAGCCAAGAGGGCGGGAGGACCGGGGAGCTGTTTTTT

D gene: TRBD2
J gene: TRBJ2-3
clone size: many
V gene: TRBV6-4
CDR3 length: 16
CDR3 protein: CASSDTLAGEVDTQYF
CDR3 DNA: TGTGCCAGCAGTGACACCCTAGCGGGAGAGGTAGATACGCAGTATTTT

D gene: -
J gene: TRBJ2-5
clone size: -
V gene: TRBV4-1
CDR3 length: 16
CDR3 protein: CASSRQVGREQETQYF
CDR3 DNA: TGCGCCAGCAGCCGACAAGTTGGCAGGGAGCAAGAGACCCAGTACTTC

D gene: TRBD2
J gene: TRBJ2-7
clone size: -
V gene: TRBV5-1
CDR3 length: 16
CDR3 protein: CASSLSWGGGSYEQYF
CDR3 DNA: TGCGCCAGCAGCTTGTCATGGGGCGGGGGTTCCTACGAGCAGTACTTC

D gene: TRBD2
J gene: TRBJ2-1
clone size: few
V gene: TRBV6-4
CDR3 length: 13
CDR3 protein: CASSVSGRGEQFF
CDR3 DNA: TGTGCCAGCAGTGTCTCCGGGCGGGGGGAGCAGTTCTTC

D gene: -
J gene: TRBJ1-3
clone size: -
V gene: TRBV9
CDR3 length: 15
CDR3 protein: CASSVGGNPTDTIYF
CDR3 DNA: TGTGCCAGCAGCGTAGGAGGCAATCCTACGGACACCATATATTTT

D gene: -
J gene: TRBJ2-7
clone size: -
V gene: TRBV5-6
CDR3 length: 14
CDR3 protein: CASSLGLAQYEQYF
CDR3 DNA: TGTGCCAGCAGCTTGGGTCTAGCGCAATACGAGCAGTACTTC

D gene: -
J gene: TRBJ2-7
clone size: -
V gene: TRBV28
CDR3 length: 13
CDR3 protein: CASSLLGNYEQYF
CDR3 DNA: TGTGCCAGCAGTTTACTAGGCAACTACGAGCAGTACTTC

D gene: TRBD2
J gene: TRBJ2-7
clone size: -
V gene: TRBV5-1
CDR3 length: 15
CDR3 protein: CASSFVAGDSYEQYF
CDR3 DNA: TGCGCCAGCAGCTTTGTAGCGGGAGATTCCTACGAGCAGTACTTC

D gene: TRBD1
J gene: TRBJ1-4
clone size: -
V gene: TRBV5-1
CDR3 length: 13
CDR3 protein: CASSLGQGEKLFF
CDR3 DNA: TGCGCCAGCAGCTTGGGACAGGGTGAAAAACTGTTTTTT

D gene: -
J gene: TRBJ1-2
clone size: -
V gene: TRBV7-6
CDR3 length: 13
CDR3 protein: CASSLWRKGGYTF
CDR3 DNA: TGTGCCAGCAGCTTGTGGAGAAAGGGAGGCTACACCTTC

D gene: -
J gene: TRBJ1-5
clone size: many
V gene: TRBV28
CDR3 length: 13
CDR3 protein: CAIHLGPNQPQHF
CDR3 DNA: TGTGCCATCCATCTGGGGCCTAATCAGCCCCAGCATTTT

D gene: TRBD1
J gene: TRBJ2-7
clone size: -
V gene: TRBV7-6
CDR3 length: 17
CDR3 protein: CASSSTGTGGIGREQYF
CDR3 DNA: TGTGCCAGCAGCTCCACCGGGACAGGGGGAATCGGGAGGGAGCAGTACTTC

D gene: -
J gene: TRBJ2-5
clone size: many
V gene: TRBV15
CDR3 length: 16
CDR3 protein: CATLNQGRGGQETQYF
CDR3 DNA: TGTGCCACCCTTAACCAGGGAAGAGGGGGACAAGAGACCCAGTACTTC

D gene: -
J gene: TRBJ2-5
clone size: few
V gene: TRBV5-1
CDR3 length: 15
CDR3 protein: CASSLAWAGQETQYF
CDR3 DNA: TGCGCCAGCAGCTTGGCGTGGGCAGGCCAAGAGACCCAGTACTTC

D gene: TRBD2
J gene: TRBJ2-1
clone size: -
V gene: TRBV4-1
CDR3 length: 15
CDR3 protein: CASSPLGLRDDEQFF
CDR3 DNA: TGCGCCAGCAGCCCGTTGGGACTACGTGACGATGAGCAGTTCTTC

D gene: -
J gene: TRBJ2-5
clone size: -
V gene: TRBV27
CDR3 length: 13
CDR3 protein: CASGTVYQETQYF
CDR3 DNA: TGTGCCAGCGGAACAGTGTACCAAGAGACCCAGTACTTC

D gene: -
J gene: TRBJ2-7
clone size: many
V gene: TRBV7-6
CDR3 length: 13
CDR3 protein: CASSLGPYYEQYF
CDR3 DNA: TGTGCCAGCAGCTTAGGACCTTACTACGAGCAGTACTTC

D gene: TRBD2
J gene: TRBJ2-7
clone size: -
V gene: TRBV11-2
CDR3 length: 15
CDR3 protein: CASSWETSGSYEQYF
CDR3 DNA: TGTGCCAGCAGCTGGGAGACTAGCGGGAGTTACGAGCAGTACTTC

D gene: TRBD2
J gene: TRBJ2-7
clone size: -
V gene: TRBV28
CDR3 length: 14
CDR3 protein: CASTLAGLSYEQYF
CDR3 DNA: TGTGCCAGCACCTTAGCGGGCCTCTCCTACGAGCAGTACTTC

D gene: TRBD1
J gene: TRBJ1-1
clone size: -
V gene: TRBV5-4
CDR3 length: 16
CDR3 protein: CASSENRGQGNTEAFF
CDR3 DNA: TGTGCCAGCAGCGAGAACAGGGGGCAGGGGAACACTGAAGCTTTCTTT

D gene: -
J gene: TRBJ2-1
clone size: -
V gene: TRBV11-2
CDR3 length: 12
CDR3 protein: CASSLNYNEQFF
CDR3 DNA: TGTGCCAGCAGCTTAAATTACAATGAGCAGTTCTTC

D gene: -
J gene: TRBJ2-5
clone size: -
V gene: TRBV5-1
CDR3 length: 16
CDR3 protein: CASSDIRQTGQETQYF
CDR3 DNA: TGCGCCAGCAGCGATATCCGGCAGACGGGGCAAGAGACCCAGTACTTC

D gene: -
J gene: TRBJ1-2
clone size: -
V gene: TRBV2
CDR3 length: 14
CDR3 protein: CASSERQVNYGYTF
CDR3 DNA: TGTGCCAGCAGTGAGCGACAGGTCAACTATGGCTACACCTTC

D gene: -
J gene: TRBJ1-5
clone size: -
V gene: TRBV27
CDR3 length: 14
CDR3 protein: CASSLVIGALAQHF
CDR3 DNA: TGTGCCAGCAGTTTAGTGATAGGGGCATTAGCCCAGCATTTT

D gene: TRBD2
J gene: TRBJ2-3
clone size: -
V gene: TRBV6-1
CDR3 length: 17
CDR3 protein: CASSVTSGDGRTDTQYF
CDR3 DNA: TGTGCCAGCAGTGTGACTAGCGGGGATGGTCGGACAGATACGCAGTATTTT

D gene: TRBD2
J gene: TRBJ2-1
clone size: many
V gene: TRBV6-4
CDR3 length: 15
CDR3 protein: CASSLLAGDRNEQFF
CDR3 DNA: TGTGCCAGCAGTCTACTAGCGGGAGATAGGAATGAGCAGTTCTTC

D gene: TRBD1
J gene: TRBJ2-7
clone size: -
V gene: TRBV28
CDR3 length: 17
CDR3 protein: CASRFQPGGWRGYEQYF
CDR3 DNA: TGTGCCAGCAGATTCCAACCAGGGGGCTGGCGAGGCTACGAGCAGTACTTC

D gene: -
J gene: TRBJ2-7
clone size: -
V gene: TRBV27
CDR3 length: 16
CDR3 protein: CASSAIRLPVPYEQYF
CDR3 DNA: TGTGCCAGCAGTGCGATCCGGTTACCGGTGCCCTACGAGCAGTACTTC

D gene: TRBD1
J gene: TRBJ2-2
clone size: -
V gene: TRBV2
CDR3 length: 15
CDR3 protein: CASRPGTGATGELFF
CDR3 DNA: TGTGCCAGCAGGCCCGGGACAGGTGCAACCGGGGAGCTGTTTTTT

D gene: TRBD1
J gene: TRBJ2-7
clone size: -
V gene: TRBV27
CDR3 length: 14
CDR3 protein: CASSYSYGTATEYF
CDR3 DNA: TGTGCCAGCAGTTACTCCTACGGGACAGCCACCGAGTACTTC